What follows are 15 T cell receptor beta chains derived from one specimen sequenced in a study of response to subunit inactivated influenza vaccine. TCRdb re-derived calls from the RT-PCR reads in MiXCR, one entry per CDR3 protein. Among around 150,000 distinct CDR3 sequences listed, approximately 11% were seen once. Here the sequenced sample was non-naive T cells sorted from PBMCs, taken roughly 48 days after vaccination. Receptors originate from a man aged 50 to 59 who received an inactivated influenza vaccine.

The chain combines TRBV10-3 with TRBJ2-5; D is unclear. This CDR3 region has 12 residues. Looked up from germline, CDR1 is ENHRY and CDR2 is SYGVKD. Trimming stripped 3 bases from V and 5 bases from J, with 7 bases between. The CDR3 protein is CAISDDRETQYF. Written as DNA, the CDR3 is TGTGCCATCAGTGATGATAGGGAGACCCAGTACTTC.

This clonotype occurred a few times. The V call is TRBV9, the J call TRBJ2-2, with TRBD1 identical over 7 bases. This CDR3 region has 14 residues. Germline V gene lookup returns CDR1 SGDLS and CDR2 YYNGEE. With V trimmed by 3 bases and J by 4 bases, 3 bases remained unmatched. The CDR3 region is CASSAGQVTGELFF. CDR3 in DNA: TGTGCCAGCAGCGCCGGACAGGTCACCGGGGAGCTGTTTTTT.

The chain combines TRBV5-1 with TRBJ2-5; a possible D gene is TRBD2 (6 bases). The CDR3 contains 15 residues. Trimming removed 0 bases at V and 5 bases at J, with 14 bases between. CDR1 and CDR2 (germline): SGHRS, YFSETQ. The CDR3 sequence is CASSLAPGERETQYF. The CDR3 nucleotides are TGCGCCAGCAGCTTGGCTCCGGGGGAGCGGGAGACCCAGTACTTC.

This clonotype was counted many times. The CDR3: CASTEGRVGFSTDTQYF. In nucleotides, the CDR3 is TGTGCCAGTACGGAGGGACGAGTTGGGTTTAGCACAGATACGCAGTATTTT. V usage is TRBV12-3 or TRBV12-4 and J usage is TRBJ2-3; a possible D gene is TRBD2 (6 bases). The ends were cut back, 9 bases at V and 0 bases at J, with 22 bases in the middle. This CDR3 has 17 residues.

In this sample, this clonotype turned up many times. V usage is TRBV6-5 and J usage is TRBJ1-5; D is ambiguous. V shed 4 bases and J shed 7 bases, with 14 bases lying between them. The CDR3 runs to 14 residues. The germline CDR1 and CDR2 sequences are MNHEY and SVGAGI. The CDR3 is CASSSEGGRQPQHF. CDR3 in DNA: TGTGCCAGCAGTTCCGAGGGTGGAAGACAGCCCCAGCATTTT.

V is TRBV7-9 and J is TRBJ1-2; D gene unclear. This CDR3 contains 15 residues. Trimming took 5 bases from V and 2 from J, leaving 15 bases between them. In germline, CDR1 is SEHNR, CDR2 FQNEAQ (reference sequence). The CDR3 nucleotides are TGTGCCAGCAGCCCCCACCCTAAGGGAAACTATGGCTACACCTTC. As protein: CASSPHPKGNYGYTF. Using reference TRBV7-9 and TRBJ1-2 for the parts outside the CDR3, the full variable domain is DTGVSQNPRHKITKRGQNVTFRCDPISEHNRLYWYRQTLGQGPEFLTYFQNEAQLEKSRLLSDRFSAERPKGSFSTLEIQRTEQGDSAMYLCASSPHPKGNYGYTFGSGTRLTVV.

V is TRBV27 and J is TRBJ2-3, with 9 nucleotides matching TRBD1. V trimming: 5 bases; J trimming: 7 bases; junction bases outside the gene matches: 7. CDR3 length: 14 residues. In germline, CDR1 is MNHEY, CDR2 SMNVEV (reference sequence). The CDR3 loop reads CASSRTGEGNTQYF. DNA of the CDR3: TGTGCCAGCAGTAGGACAGGGGAGGGCAATACGCAGTATTTT.

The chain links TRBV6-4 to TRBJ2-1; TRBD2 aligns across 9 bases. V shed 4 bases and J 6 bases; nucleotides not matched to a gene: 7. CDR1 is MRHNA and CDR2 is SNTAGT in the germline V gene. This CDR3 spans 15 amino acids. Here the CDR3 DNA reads TGTGCCAGCAGTGTTGAGAGCGGGGGGATCAATGAGCAGTTCTTC. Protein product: CASSVESGGINEQFF.

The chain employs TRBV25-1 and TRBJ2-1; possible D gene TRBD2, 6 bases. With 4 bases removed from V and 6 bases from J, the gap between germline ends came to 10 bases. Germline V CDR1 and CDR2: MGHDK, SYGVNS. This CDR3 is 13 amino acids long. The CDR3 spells CASSVGGGNEQFF. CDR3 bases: TGTGCCAGCAGTGTGGGAGGTGGCAATGAGCAGTTCTTC.

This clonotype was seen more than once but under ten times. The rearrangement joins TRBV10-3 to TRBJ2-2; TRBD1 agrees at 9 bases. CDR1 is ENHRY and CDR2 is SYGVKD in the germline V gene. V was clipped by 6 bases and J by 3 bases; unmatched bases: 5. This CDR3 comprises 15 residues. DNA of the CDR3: TGTGCCATCAGCGACAGGGGGGTCGACACCGGGGAGCTGTTTTTT. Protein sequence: CAISDRGVDTGELFF.

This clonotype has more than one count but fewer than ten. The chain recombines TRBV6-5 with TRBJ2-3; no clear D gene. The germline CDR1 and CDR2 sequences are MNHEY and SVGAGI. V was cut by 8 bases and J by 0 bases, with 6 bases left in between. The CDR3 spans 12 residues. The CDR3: CASCSSTDTQYF. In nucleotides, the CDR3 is TGTGCCAGCTGCAGTAGCACAGATACGCAGTATTTT.

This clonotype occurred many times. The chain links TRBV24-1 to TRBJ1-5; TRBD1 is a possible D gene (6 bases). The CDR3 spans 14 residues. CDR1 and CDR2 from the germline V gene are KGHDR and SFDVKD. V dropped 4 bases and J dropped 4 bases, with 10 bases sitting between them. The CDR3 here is CATSEGDRNQPQHF. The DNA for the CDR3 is TGTGCCACCAGTGAAGGCGACAGGAATCAGCCCCAGCATTTT.

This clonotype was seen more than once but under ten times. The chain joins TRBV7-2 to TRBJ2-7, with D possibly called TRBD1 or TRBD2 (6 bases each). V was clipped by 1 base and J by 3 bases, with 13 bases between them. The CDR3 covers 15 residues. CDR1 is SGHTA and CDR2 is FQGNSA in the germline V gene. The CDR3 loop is CASSLGGGPYYEQYF. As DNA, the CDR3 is TGTGCCAGCAGCTTAGGTGGGGGGCCCTACTACGAGCAGTACTTC.

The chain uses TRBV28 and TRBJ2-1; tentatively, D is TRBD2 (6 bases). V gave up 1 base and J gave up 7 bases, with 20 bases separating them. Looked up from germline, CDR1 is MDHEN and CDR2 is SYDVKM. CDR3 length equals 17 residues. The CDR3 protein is CASSLLIPAGRGNEQFF. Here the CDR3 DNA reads TGTGCCAGCAGTTTATTGATTCCGGCGGGGAGAGGGAATGAGCAGTTCTTC.

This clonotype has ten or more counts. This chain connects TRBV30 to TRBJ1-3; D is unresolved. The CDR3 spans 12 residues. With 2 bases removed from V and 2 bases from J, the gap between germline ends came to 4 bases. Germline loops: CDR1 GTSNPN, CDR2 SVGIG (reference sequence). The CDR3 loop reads CAWSRPGNTIYF. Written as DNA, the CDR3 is TGTGCCTGGAGTAGGCCTGGAAACACCATATATTTT.